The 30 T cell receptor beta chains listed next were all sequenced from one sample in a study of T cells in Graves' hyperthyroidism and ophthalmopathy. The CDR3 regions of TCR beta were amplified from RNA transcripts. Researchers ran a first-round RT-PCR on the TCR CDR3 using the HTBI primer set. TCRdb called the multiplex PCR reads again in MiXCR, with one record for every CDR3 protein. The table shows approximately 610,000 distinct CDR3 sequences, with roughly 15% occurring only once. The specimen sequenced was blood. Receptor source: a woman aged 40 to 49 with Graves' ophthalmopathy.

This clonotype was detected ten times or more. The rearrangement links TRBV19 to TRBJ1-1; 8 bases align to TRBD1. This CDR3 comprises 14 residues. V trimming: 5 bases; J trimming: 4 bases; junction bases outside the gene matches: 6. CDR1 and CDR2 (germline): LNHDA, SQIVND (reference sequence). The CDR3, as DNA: TGTGCCAGTAGTTTGGACAGGGAAGGCACTGAAGCTTTCTTT. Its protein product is CASSLDREGTEAFF.

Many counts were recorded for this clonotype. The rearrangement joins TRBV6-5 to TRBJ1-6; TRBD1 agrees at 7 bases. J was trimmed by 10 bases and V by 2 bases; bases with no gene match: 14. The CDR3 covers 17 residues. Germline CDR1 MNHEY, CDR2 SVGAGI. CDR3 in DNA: TGTGCCAGCAGTTACCCCCAGGGGGTCTCGGTGGGGTCACCCCTCCACTTT. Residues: CASSYPQGVSVGSPLHF.

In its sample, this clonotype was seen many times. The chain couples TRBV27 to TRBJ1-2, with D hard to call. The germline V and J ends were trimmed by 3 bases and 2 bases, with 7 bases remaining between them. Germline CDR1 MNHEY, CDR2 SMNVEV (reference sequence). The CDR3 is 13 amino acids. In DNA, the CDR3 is TGTGCCAGCAGTTTCGCAGGCAACTATGGCTACACCTTC. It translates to CASSFAGNYGYTF.

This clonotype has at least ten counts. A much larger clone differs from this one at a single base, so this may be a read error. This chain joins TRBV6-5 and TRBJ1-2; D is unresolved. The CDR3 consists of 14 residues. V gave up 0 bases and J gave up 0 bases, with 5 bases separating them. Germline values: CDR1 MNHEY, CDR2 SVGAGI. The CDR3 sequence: CASSYSVANYGYTF. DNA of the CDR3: TGTGCCAGCAGTTACTCGGTCGCTAACTATGGCTACACCTTC.

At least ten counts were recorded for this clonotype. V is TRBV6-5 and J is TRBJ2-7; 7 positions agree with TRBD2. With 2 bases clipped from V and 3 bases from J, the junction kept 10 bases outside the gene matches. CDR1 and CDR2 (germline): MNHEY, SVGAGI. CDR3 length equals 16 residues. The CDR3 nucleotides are TGTGCCAGCAGTTACGGGGGAGGGCGTTTGGGCTACGAGCAGTACTTC. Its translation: CASSYGGGRLGYEQYF.

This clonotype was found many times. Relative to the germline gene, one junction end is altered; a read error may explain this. CDR3 amino acids: CASREGSTTEAFF. CDR3 nucleotides: TGTGCCAGCAGGGAAGGGTCGACCACTGAAGCTTTCTTT. This chain uses TRBV6-1 with TRBJ1-1, with D hard to call. This CDR3 comprises 13 residues. Germline CDR1 reads MNHNS; CDR2 reads SASEGT.

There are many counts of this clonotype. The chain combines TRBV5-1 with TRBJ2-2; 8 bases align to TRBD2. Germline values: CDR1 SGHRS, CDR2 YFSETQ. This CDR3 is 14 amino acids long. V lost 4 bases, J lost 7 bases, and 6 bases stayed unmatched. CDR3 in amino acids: CASSRTSFGGELFF. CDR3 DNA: TGCGCCAGCAGCCGGACTAGCTTTGGCGGGGAGCTGTTTTTT. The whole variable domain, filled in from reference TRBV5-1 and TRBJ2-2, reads KAGVTQTPRYLIKTRGQQVTLSCSPISGHRSVSWYQQTPGQGLQFLFEYFSETQRNKGNFPGRFSGRQFSNSRSEMNVSTLELGDSALYLCASSRTSFGGELFFGEGSRLTVL.

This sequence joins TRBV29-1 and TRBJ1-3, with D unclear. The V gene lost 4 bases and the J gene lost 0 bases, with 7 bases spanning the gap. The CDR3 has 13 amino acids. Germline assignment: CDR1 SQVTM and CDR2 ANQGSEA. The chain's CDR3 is CSVVHNSGNTIYF. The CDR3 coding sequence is TGCAGCGTTGTCCACAACTCTGGAAACACCATATATTTT.

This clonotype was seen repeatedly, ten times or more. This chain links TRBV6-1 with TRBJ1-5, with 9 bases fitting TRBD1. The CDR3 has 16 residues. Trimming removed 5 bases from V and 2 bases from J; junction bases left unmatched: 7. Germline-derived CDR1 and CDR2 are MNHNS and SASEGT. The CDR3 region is CASSPRRTGGNQPQHF. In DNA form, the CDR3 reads TGTGCCAGCAGTCCCCGTAGGACAGGGGGCAATCAGCCCCAGCATTTT.

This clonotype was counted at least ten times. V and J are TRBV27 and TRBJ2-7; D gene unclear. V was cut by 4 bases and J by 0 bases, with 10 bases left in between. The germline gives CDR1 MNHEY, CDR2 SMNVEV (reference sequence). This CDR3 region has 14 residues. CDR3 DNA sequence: TGTGCCAGCAGTTACTCGGACCCCTCCTACGAGCAGTACTTC. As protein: CASSYSDPSYEQYF.

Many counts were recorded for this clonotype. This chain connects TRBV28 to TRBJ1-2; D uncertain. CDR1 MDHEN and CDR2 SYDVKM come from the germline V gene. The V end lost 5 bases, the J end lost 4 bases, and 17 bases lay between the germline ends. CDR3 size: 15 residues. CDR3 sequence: CASSLGAGKGYGYTF. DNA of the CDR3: TGTGCCAGCAGTCTTGGTGCGGGGAAGGGCTATGGCTACACCTTC.

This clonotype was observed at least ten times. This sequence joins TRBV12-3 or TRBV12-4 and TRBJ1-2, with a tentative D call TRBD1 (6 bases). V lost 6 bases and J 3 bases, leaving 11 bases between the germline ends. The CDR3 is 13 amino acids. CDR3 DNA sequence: TGTGCCAGCAGCGCGGGGGGCTACTATGGCTACACCTTC. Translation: CASSAGGYYGYTF.

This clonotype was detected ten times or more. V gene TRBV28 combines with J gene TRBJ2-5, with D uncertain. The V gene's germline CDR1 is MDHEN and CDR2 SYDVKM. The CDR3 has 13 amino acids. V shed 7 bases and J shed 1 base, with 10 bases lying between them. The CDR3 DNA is TGTGCCAGCACAGGTGGCTTCCAAGAGACCCAGTACTTC. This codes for CASTGGFQETQYF.

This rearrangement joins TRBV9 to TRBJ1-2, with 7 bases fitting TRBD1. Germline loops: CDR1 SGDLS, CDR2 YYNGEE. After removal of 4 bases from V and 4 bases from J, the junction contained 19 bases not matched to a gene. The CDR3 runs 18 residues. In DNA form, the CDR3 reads TGTGCCAGCAGCCCAGAGGCGGGAGGAAAGGGGGCGGTCTATGGCTACACCTTC. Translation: CASSPEAGGKGAVYGYTF.

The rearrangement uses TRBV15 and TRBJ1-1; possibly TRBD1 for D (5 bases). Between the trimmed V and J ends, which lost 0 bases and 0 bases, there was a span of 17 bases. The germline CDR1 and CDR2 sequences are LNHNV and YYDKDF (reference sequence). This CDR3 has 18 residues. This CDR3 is CATSRDKWGEGLNTEAFF. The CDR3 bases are TGTGCCACCAGCAGAGATAAGTGGGGCGAGGGCTTGAACACTGAAGCTTTCTTT.

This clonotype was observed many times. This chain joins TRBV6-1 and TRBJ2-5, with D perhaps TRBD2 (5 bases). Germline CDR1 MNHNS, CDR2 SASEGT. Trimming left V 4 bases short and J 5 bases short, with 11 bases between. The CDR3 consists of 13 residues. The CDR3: CASSATSGETQYF. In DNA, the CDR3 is TGTGCCAGCAGTGCCACTAGTGGGGAGACCCAGTACTTC.

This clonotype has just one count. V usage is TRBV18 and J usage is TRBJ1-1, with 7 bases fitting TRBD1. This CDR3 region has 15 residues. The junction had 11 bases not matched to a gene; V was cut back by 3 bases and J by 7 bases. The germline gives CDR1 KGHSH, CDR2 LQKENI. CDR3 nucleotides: TGTGCCAGCTCACCTACGGACAGGCGAGGTCGTGAAGCTTTCTTT. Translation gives CASSPTDRRGREAFF. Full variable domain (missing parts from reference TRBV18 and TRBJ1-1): NAGVMQNPRHLVRRRGQEARLRCSPMKGHSHVYWYRQLPEEGLKFMVYLQKENIIDESGMPKERFSAEFPKEGPSILRIQQVVRGDSAAYFCASSPTDRRGREAFFGQGTRLTVV.

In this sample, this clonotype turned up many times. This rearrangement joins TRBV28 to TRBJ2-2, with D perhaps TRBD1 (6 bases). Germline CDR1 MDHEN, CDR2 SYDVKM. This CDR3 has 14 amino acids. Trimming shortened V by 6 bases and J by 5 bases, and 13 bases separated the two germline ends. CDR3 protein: CASSFTQGTGELFF. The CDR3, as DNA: TGTGCCAGCAGCTTTACACAGGGAACCGGGGAGCTGTTTTTT.

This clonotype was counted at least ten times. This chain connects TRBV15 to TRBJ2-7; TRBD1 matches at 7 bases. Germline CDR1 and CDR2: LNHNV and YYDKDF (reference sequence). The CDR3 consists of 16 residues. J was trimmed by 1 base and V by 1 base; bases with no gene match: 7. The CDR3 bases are TGTGCCACCAGCAGAGGTAAAGGACAGGCGTCCTACGAGCAGTACTTC. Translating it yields CATSRGKGQASYEQYF.

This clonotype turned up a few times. The CDR3 is CSARDRDGHSNQPQHF. CDR3 DNA sequence: TGCAGTGCTAGAGATCGCGACGGGCATAGCAATCAGCCCCAGCATTTT. This sequence joins TRBV20-1 and TRBJ1-5; D is uncertain. CDR1 is DFQATT and CDR2 is SNEGSKA in the germline V gene (reference sequence). This CDR3 region has 16 residues. Trimming left V 0 bases short and J 0 bases short, with 12 bases between.

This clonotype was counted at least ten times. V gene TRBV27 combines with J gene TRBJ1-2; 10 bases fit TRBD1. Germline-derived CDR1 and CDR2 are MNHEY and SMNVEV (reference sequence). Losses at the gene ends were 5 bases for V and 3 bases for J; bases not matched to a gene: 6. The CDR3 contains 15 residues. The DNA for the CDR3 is TGTGCCAGCAGTCGCTCGACAGGGGGCGACTATGGCTACACCTTC. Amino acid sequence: CASSRSTGGDYGYTF.

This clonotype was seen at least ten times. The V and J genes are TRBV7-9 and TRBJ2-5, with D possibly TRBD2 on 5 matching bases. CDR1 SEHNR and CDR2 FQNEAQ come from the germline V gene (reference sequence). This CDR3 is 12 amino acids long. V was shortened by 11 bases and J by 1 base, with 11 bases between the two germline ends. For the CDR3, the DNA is TGTGCCTGTGCGGCGGGCCAAGAGACCCAGTACTTC. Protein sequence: CACAAGQETQYF.

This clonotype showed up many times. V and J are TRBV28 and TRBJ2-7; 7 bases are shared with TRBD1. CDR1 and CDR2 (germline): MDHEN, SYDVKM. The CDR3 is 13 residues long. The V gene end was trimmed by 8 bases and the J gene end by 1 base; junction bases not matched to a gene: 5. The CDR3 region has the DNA TGTGCCAGCCTCGACAGGGAATCCTACGAGCAGTACTTC. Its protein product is CASLDRESYEQYF.

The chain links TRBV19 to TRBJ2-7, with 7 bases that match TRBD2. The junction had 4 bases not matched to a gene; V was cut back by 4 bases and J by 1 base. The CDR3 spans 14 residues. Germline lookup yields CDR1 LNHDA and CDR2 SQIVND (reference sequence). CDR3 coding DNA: TGTGCCAGTAGTAGGGCTAGCGGTTCCTACGAGCAGTACTTC. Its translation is CASSRASGSYEQYF.

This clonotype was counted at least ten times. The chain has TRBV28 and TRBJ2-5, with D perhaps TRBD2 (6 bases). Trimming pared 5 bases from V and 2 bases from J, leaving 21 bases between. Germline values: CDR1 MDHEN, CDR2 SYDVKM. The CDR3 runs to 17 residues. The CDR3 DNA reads TGTGCCAGCAGTCCGCTGCGGGGCCGTTTTTTACAAGAGACCCAGTACTTC. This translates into CASSPLRGRFLQETQYF.

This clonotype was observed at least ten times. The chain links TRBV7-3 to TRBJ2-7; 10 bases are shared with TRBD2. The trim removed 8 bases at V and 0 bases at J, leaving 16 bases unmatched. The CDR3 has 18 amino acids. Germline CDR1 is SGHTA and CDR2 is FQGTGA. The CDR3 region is CASRGTEKTSGVSYEQYF. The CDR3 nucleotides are TGTGCCAGCCGGGGGACGGAAAAAACTAGCGGGGTCTCCTACGAGCAGTACTTC. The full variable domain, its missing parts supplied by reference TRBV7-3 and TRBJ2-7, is GAGVSQTPSNKVTEKGKYVELRCDPISGHTALYWYRQSLGQGPEFLIYFQGTGAADDSGLPNDRFFAVRPEGSVSTLKIQRTERGDSAVYLCASRGTEKTSGVSYEQYFGPGTRLTVT.

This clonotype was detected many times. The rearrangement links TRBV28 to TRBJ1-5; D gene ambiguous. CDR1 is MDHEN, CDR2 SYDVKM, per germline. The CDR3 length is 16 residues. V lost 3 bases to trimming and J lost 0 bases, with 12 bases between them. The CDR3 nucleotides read TGTGCCAGCAGTTTGCACGCAATGTATAGCAATCAGCCCCAGCATTTT. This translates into CASSLHAMYSNQPQHF.

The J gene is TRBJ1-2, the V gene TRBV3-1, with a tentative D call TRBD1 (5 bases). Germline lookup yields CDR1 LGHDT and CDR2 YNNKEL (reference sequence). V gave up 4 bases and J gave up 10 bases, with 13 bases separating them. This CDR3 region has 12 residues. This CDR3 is CASSRRAGNYTF. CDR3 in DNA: TGTGCCAGCAGCCGGCGGGCAGGGAACTACACCTTC.

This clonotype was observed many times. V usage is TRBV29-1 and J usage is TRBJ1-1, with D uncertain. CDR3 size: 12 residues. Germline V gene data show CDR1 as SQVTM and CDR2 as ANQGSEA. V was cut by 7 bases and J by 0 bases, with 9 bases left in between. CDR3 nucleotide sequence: TGCAGCGGCGACGATATGAACACTGAAGCTTTCTTT. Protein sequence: CSGDDMNTEAFF.

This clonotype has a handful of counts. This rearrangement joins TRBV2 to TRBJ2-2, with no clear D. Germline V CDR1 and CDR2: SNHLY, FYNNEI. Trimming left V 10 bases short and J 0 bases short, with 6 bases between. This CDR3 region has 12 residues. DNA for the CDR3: TGTGCCAAATACACGAACACCGGGGAGCTGTTTTTT. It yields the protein CAKYTNTGELFF.